The entry that follows covers one TCR beta chain sequence. The antigen is undetermined. The data stem from a study of cytomegalovirus exposure and HLA in healthy donors. Study in general: Among over 350 genotyped donors, 80% to 90% fell in the Caucasian-associated ancestry cluster. Study-wide results and caveats: Researchers reported in a later analysis that a missense DCLRE1C variant was tied to TCR beta V- and J-gene trimming. Among immune exposure information, only CMV serostatus was available.

13 Jbeta primers and 60 Vbeta primers were used for the PCR. Assay: immunoSEQ multiplex PCR; the TCRdb copy retains only in-frame clones and omits some. The sample lists around 40,000 clones, approximately 86% seen once, with 8% to 11% in the top ten. With V trimmed by 1 base and J by 0 bases, 11 bases remained unmatched. Germline V gene data show CDR1 as SGHNT and CDR2 as YYREEE (reference sequence). CDR3 length: 19 residues. This rearrangement joins TRBV5-4 to TRBJ2-7; 12 nucleotides align to TRBD2. This TCR was sampled from a woman under 30 in good health and CMV-seropositive. Sequencing input: PBMCs. The CDR3 DNA is TGTGCCAGCAGCTTGAATCTAGCGGGAGGGCCGGACCTCTCCTACGAGCAGTACTTC. This codes for CASSLNLAGGPDLSYEQYF.